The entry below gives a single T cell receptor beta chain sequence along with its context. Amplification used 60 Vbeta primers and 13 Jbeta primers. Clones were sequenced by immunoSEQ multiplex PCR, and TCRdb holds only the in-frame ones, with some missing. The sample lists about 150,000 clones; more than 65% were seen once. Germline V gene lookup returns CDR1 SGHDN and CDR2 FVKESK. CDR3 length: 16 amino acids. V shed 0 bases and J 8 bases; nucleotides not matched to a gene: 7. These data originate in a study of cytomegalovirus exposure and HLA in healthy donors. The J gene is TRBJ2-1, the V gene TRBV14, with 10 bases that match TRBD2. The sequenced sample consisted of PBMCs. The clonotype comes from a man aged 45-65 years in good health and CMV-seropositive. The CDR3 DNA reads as TGTGCCAGCAGCCAAGAACTAGCGGGACGACGGGATGAGCAGTTCTTC. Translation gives CASSQELAGRRDEQFF.